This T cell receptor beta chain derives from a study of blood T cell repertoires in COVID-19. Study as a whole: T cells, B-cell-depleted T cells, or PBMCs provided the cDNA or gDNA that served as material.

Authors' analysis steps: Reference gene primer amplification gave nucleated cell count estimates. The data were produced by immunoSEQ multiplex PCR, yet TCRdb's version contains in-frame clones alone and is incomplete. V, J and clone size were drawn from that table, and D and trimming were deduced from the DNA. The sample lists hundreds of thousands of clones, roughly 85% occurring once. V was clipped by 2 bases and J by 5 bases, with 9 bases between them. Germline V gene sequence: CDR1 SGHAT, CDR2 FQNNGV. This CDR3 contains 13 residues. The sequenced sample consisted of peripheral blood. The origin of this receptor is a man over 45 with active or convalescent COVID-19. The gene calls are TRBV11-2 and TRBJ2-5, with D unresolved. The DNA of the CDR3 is TGTGCCAGCAGCTTAAGTTTAGTGGAGACCCAGTACTTC. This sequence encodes CASSLSLVETQYF. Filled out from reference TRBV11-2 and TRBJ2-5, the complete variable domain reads EAGVAQSPRYKIIEKRQSVAFWCNPISGHATLYWYQQILGQGPKLLIQFQNNGVVDDSQLPKDRFSAERLKGVDSTLKIQPAKLEDSAVYLCASSLSLVETQYFGPGTRLLVL.